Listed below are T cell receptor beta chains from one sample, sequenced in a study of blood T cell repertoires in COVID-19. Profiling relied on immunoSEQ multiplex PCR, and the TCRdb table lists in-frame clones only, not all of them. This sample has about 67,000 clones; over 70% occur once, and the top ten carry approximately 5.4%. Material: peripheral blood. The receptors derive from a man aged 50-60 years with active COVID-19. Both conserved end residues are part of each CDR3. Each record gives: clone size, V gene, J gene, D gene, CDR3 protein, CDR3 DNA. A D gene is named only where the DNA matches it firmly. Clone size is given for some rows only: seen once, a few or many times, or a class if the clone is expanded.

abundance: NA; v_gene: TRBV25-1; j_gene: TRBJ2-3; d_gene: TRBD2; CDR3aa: CASSHSGRGTDTQYF; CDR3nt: TGTGCCAGCTCCCATAGCGGGAGAGGGACAGATACGCAGTATTTT
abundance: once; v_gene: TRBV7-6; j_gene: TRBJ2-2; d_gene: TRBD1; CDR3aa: CASSARDSFTGELFF; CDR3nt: TGTGCCAGCAGCGCCCGGGACAGCTTCACCGGGGAGCTGTTTTTT
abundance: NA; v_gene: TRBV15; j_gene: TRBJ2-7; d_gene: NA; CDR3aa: CATSREGHEQYF; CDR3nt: TGTGCCACCAGCAGAGAGGGGCACGAGCAGTACTTC
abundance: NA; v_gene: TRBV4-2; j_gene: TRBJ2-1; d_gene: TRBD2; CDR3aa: CASSQDMTSGWNEQFF; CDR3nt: TGTGCCAGCAGCCAAGATATGACTAGCGGGTGGAATGAGCAGTTCTTC
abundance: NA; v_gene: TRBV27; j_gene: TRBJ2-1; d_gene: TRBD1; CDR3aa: CASRKRQGSYNEQFF; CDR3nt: TGTGCCAGCAGGAAAAGACAGGGCTCCTACAATGAGCAGTTCTTC
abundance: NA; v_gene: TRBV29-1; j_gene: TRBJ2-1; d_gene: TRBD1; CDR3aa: CSANSGTDSLNEQFF; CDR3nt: TGCAGCGCAAATTCCGGGACAGACTCACTGAATGAGCAGTTCTTC
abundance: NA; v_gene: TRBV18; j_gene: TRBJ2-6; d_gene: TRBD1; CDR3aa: CASLGTVLGGGANVLTF; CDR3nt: TGTGCCAGCCTCGGGACAGTCCTTGGTGGAGGGGCCAACGTCCTGACTTTC
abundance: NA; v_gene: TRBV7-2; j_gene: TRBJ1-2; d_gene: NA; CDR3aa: CASSLTRPTDRYGYTF; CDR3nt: TGTGCCAGCAGCCTTACCCGACCTACGGACAGATATGGCTACACCTTC
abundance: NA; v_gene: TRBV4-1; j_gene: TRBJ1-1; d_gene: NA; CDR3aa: CASSQRGFMNTEAFF; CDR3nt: TGCGCCAGCAGCCAAAGAGGGTTTATGAACACTGAAGCTTTCTTT
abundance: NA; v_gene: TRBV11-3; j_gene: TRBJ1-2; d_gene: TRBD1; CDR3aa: CASSSPGQGERGYTF; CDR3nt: TGTGCCAGCAGCAGTCCGGGACAGGGTGAACGGGGCTACACCTTC
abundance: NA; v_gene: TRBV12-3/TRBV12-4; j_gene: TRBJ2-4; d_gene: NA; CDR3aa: CASSFVRWLAYF; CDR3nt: TGTGCCAGCAGTTTTGTTCGATGGCTAGCGTACTTC
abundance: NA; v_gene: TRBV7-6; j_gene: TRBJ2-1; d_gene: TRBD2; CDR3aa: CASSPTSGGYNEQFF; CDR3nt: TGTGCCAGCAGCCCAACTAGCGGAGGCTACAATGAGCAGTTCTTC
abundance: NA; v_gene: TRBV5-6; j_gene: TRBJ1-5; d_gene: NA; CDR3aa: CASSLFDQPQHF; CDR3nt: TGTGCCAGCAGCTTGTTCGATCAGCCCCAGCATTTT
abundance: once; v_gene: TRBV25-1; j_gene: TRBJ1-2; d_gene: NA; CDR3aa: CASSEGGNYGYTF; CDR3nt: TGTGCCAGCAGTGAAGGGGGGAACTATGGCTACACCTTC
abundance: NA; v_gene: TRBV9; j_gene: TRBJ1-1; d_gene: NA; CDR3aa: CASSPTPLVDTEAFF; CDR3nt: TGTGCCAGCAGCCCTACTCCTCTGGTGGACACTGAAGCTTTCTTT
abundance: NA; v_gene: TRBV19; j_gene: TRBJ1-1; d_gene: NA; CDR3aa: CASSYSGRTEAFF; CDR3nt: TGTGCCAGTAGCTACAGTGGTAGGACTGAAGCTTTCTTT
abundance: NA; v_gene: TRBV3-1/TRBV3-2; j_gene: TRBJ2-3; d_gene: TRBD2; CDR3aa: CASSSTSGSKDTQYF; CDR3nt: TGTGCCAGCAGCTCGACTAGCGGGAGCAAAGATACGCAGTATTTT
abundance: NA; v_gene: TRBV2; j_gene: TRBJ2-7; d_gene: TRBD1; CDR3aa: CASTLRTGFSYEQYF; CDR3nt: TGTGCCAGCACCCTGAGGACAGGCTTCTCCTACGAGCAGTACTTC
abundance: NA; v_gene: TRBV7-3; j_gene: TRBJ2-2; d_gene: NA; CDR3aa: CASSRGSGELFF; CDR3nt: TGTGCCAGCAGCCGGGGATCCGGGGAGCTGTTTTTT
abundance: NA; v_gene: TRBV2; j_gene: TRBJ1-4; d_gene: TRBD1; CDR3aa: CASSGGQTATNEKLFF; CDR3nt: TGTGCCAGCAGTGGGGGACAGACAGCAACTAATGAAAAACTGTTTTTT
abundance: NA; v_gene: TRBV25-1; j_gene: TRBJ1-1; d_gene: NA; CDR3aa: CASSESVRGATEAFF; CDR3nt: TGTGCCAGCAGTGAATCGGTTCGGGGGGCGACTGAAGCTTTCTTT
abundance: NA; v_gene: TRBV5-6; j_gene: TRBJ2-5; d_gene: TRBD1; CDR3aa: CASSGGQGRETQYF; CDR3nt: TGTGCCAGCAGCGGTGGACAGGGGCGGGAGACCCAGTACTTC
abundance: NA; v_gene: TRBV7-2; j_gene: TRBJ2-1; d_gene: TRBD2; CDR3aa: CASTRGTSAGEQFF; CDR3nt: TGTGCCAGCACTAGGGGGACTAGCGCCGGTGAGCAGTTCTTC
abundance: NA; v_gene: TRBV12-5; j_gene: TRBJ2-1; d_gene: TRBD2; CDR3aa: CASGLDSGSKYNEQFF; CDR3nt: TGTGCTAGTGGTTTGGACAGCGGGAGTAAGTACAATGAGCAGTTCTTC
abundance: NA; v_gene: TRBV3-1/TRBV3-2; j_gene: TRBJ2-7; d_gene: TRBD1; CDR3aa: CASSQGGTGSSYEQYF; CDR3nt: TGTGCCAGCAGCCAGGGTGGGACAGGCAGCTCCTACGAGCAGTACTTC
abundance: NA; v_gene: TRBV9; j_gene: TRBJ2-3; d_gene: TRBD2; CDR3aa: CASSVGLAGGVTSTDTQYF; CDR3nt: TGTGCCAGCAGCGTGGGACTAGCGGGGGGCGTTACTAGCACAGATACGCAGTATTTT
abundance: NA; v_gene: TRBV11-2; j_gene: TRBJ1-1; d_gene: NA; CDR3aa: CASSLGAGNTEAFF; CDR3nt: TGTGCCAGCAGCTTAGGAGCAGGGAACACTGAAGCTTTCTTT
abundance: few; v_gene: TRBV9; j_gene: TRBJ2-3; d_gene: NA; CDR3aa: CASSPQLADTQYF; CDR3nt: TGTGCCAGCAGCCCCCAACTAGCAGATACGCAGTATTTT
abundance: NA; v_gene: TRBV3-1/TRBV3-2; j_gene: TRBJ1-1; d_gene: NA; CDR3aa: CASSPSGANTEAFF; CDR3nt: TGTGCCAGCAGCCCTTCAGGGGCGAACACTGAAGCTTTCTTT
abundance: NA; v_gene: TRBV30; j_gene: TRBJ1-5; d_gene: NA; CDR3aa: CAWSVAADIPPQHF; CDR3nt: TGTGCCTGGAGTGTGGCTGCCGACATCCCGCCCCAGCATTTT
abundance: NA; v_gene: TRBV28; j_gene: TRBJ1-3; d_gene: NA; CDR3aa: CATKTNGGGYTIYF; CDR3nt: TGTGCCACTAAAACTAATGGGGGGGGATACACCATATATTTT
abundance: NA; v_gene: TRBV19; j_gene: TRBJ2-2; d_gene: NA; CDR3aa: CASSTPGNGELFF; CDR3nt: TGTGCCAGTAGTACCCCAGGAAACGGGGAGCTGTTTTTT
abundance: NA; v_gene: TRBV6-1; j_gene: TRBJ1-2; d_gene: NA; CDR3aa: CASSEQQGGYYGYTF; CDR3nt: TGTGCCAGCAGTGAACAGCAGGGAGGTTACTATGGCTACACCTTC
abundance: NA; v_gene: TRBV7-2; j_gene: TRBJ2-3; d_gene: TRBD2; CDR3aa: CASSLKRGSTDTQYF; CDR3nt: TGTGCCAGCAGCTTAAAGCGGGGTAGCACAGATACGCAGTATTTT
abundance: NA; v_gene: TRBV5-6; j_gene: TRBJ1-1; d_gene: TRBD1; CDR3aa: CASSGTGAMNTEAFF; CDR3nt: TGTGCCAGCAGCGGGACAGGGGCCATGAACACTGAAGCTTTCTTT
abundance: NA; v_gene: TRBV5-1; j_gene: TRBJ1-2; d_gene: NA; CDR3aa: CASSSRDPNYGYTF; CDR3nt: TGCGCCAGCAGCTCTCGGGATCCTAACTATGGCTACACCTTC
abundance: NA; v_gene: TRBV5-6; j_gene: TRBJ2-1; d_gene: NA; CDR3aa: CASSLWRIEQFF; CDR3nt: TGTGCCAGCAGCCTGTGGAGGATAGAGCAGTTCTTC